The 10 T cell receptor beta chains below come from one sample, sequenced in a study of blood T cell repertoires in COVID-19 (dated by TCRdb to the early 2020s). Library creation used the immunoSEQ multiplex PCR assay. The source is immuneACCESS, and TCRdb retained only in-frame sequences with V and J called. Part of the clones is not carried over; for the studies checked, unresolved V genes explain less than half of this, and the remainder is unexplained. The sample profile shows 310,000 or so clones; 80% to 95% of them were found once. The ten top clones hold roughly 1.1% of the sample. Sequencing input: PBMCs or T cells enriched from blood (not recorded which). The source of these receptors is a woman aged 25-40 years who had recovered from COVID-19.

The chain links TRBV19 to TRBJ2-7; the match to TRBD1 covers 7 bases. The CDR3 totals 13 residues. Losses at the gene ends were 6 bases for V and 2 bases for J; bases not matched to a gene: 4. Per germline, CDR1 LNHDA and CDR2 SQIVND (reference sequence). CDR3 nucleotides: TGTGCCAGTAGCTCAGGGGGACCCTACGAGCAGTACTTC. It encodes CASSSGGPYEQYF. Based on the CDR3 plus reference TRBV19 and TRBJ2-7, the full variable domain is DGGITQSPKYLFRKEGQNVTLSCEQNLNHDAMYWYRQDPGQGLRLIYYSQIVNDFQKGDIAEGYSVSREKKESFPLTVTSAQKNPTAFYLCASSSGGPYEQYFGPGTRLTVT.

The rearrangement links TRBV30 to TRBJ2-7, with TRBD2 identical over 13 bases. The junction had 5 bases not matched to a gene; V was cut back by 5 bases and J by 7 bases. The germline CDR1 and CDR2 sequences are GTSNPN and SVGIG (reference sequence). The CDR3 is made up of 13 amino acids. CDR3 sequence reads: CAWGKGLAGEQYF. CDR3 DNA: TGTGCCTGGGGGAAGGGACTAGCGGGGGAGCAGTACTTC.

Of note for this clone: Other DNA sequences of this sample code for an identical CDR3. J is TRBJ2-2 and V is TRBV3-1 (or the pseudogene TRBV3-2); 11 nucleotides agree with TRBD2. Trimming at V came to 3 bases and at J to 1 base, leaving 4 bases not matched to a gene. Germline V lookup: CDR1 LGHDT, CDR2 YNNKEL (reference sequence). This CDR3 spans 17 amino acids. The CDR3 DNA reads as TGTGCCAGCAGCCATGCCGGACTAGCGGGGAACACCGGGGAGCTGTTTTTT. It translates to CASSHAGLAGNTGELFF.

The chain has TRBV28 and TRBJ1-6, with D perhaps matching TRBD1 (6 bases). Germline assignment: CDR1 MDHEN and CDR2 SYDVKM. The CDR3 is made up of 14 amino acids. Trimming left V 6 bases short and J 9 bases short, with 15 bases between. The CDR3 sequence is CASRPPGDSSPLHF. CDR3 coding DNA: TGTGCCAGCAGACCCCCAGGGGATAGTTCACCCCTCCACTTT.

The gene calls are TRBV14 and TRBJ2-1; the match to TRBD2 covers 11 bases. The CDR3 runs 14 residues. With 5 bases clipped from V and 4 bases from J, the junction kept 1 base outside the gene matches. Per germline, CDR1 SGHDN and CDR2 FVKESK. CDR3 loop: CASSWTSGYNEQFF. The CDR3 DNA reads as TGTGCCAGCAGCTGGACTAGCGGGTACAATGAGCAGTTCTTC.

The rearrangement links TRBV27 to TRBJ1-2; 7 bases map to TRBD1. Germline V lookup: CDR1 MNHEY, CDR2 SMNVEV (reference sequence). There are 15 residues in the CDR3. V gave up 8 bases and J gave up 0 bases; unmatched junction bases: 9. The chain's CDR3 is CASHRQGTANYGYTF. CDR3 bases: TGTGCCAGCCATCGACAGGGTACGGCTAACTATGGCTACACCTTC.

The chain combines TRBV27 with TRBJ2-3, with D tentatively TRBD2 (5 bases). Germline V gene data show CDR1 as MNHEY and CDR2 as SMNVEV (reference sequence). Trimming took 0 bases from V and 7 from J, leaving 8 bases between them. The CDR3 spans 13 residues. The CDR3 bases are TGTGCCAGCAGTTTATCACGAGGGAATACGCAGTATTTT. This sequence encodes CASSLSRGNTQYF.

V gene TRBV6-1 combines with J gene TRBJ1-5; 8 nucleotides align to TRBD1. CDR1 is MNHNS and CDR2 is SASEGT in the germline V gene. V lost 2 bases and J lost 2; bases outside the gene matches: 11. The CDR3 totals 18 residues. The CDR3 protein is CASSEWFWQGAGNQPQHF. The CDR3 DNA is TGTGCCAGCAGTGAATGGTTTTGGCAGGGGGCTGGCAATCAGCCCCAGCATTTT.

This chain uses TRBV4-3 with TRBJ2-1; D is perhaps TRBD2 (7 bases). With 0 bases removed from V and 0 bases from J, the gap between germline ends came to 12 bases. The CDR3 spans 17 residues. Germline assignment: CDR1 LGHNA and CDR2 YSLEER. CDR3 amino acids: CASSQDGRGGSYNEQFF. The DNA for the CDR3 is TGCGCCAGCAGCCAAGATGGAAGGGGGGGCTCCTACAATGAGCAGTTCTTC.

The chain recombines TRBV28 with TRBJ1-5; TRBD1 matches at 9 bases. From germline, CDR1 is MDHEN and CDR2 SYDVKM. Unmatched junction bases numbered 11, after V lost 5 bases and J lost 0 bases. The CDR3 runs 18 residues. The CDR3, as DNA: TGTGCCAGCAGTAGGTCCCCGGGACAGGGTATTAGCAATCAGCCCCAGCATTTT. This sequence encodes CASSRSPGQGISNQPQHF.